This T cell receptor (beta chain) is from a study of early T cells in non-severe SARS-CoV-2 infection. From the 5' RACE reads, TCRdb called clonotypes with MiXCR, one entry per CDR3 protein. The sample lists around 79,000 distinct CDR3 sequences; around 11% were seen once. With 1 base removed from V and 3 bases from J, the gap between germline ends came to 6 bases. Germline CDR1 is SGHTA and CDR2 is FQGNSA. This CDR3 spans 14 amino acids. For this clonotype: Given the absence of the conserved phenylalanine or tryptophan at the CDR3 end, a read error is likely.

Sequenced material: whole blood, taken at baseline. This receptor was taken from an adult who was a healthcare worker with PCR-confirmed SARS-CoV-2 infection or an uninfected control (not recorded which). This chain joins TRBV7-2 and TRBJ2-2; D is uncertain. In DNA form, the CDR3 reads TGTGCCAGCAGCTTAGTCTTGGACACCGGGGAGCTGTTTTTG. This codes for CASSLVLDTGELFL.